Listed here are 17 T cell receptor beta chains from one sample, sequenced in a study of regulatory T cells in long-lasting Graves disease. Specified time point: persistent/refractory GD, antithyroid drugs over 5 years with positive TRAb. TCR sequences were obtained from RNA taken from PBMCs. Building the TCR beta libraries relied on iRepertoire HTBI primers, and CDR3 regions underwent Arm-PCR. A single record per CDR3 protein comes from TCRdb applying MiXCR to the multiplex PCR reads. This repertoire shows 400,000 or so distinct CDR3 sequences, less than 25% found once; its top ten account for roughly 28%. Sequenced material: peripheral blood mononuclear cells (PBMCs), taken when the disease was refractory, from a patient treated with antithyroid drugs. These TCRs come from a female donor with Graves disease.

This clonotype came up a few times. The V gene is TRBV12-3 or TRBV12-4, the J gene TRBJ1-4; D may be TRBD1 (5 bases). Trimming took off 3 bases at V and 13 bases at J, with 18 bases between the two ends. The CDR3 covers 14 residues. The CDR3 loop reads CASSFGRVTGRLFF. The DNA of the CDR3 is TGTGCCAGCAGTTTCGGCAGGGTAACAGGAAGACTGTTTTTT.

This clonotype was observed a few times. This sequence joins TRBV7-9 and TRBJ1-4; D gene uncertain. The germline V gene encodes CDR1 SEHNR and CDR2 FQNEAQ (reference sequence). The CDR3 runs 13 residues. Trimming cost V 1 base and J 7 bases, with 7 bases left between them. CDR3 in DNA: TGTGCCAGCAGCTTAGTGGGAGCTGAAAAACTGTTTTTT. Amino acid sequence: CASSLVGAEKLFF.

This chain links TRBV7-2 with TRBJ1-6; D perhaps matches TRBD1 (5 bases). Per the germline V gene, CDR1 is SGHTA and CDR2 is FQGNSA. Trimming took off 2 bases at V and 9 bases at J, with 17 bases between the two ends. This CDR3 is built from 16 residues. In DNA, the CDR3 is TGTGCCAGCAGCTTAATTCTAGGAAGGGGCGGTTCACCCCTCCACTTT. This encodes CASSLILGRGGSPLHF.

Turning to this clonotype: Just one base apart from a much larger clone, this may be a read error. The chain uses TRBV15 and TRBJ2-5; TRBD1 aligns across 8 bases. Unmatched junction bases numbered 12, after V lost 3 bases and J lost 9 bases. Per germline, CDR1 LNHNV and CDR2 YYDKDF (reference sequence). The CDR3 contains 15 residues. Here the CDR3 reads CATSSRGRGPVAQYF. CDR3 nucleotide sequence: TGTGCCACCAGCAGCCGGGGCAGGGGGCCAGTGGCCCAGTACTTC. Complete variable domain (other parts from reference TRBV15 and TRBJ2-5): DAMVIQNPRYQVTQFGKPVTLSCSQTLNHNVMYWYQQKSSQAPKLLFHYYDKDFNNEADTPDNFQSRRPNTSFCFLDIRSPGLGDTAMYLCATSSRGRGPVAQYFGPGTRLLVL.

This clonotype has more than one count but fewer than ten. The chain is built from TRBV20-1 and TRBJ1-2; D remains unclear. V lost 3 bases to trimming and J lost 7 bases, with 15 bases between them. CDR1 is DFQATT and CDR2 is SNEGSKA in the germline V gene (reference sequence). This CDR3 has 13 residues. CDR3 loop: CSARQMEAVGYTF. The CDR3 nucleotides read TGCAGTGCTAGGCAAATGGAAGCGGTTGGCTACACCTTC.

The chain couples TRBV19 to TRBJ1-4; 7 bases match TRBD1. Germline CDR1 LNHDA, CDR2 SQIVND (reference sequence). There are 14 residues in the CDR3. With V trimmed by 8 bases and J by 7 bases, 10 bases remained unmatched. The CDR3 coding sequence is TGTGCCAGTGGTTCGACAGGGCTTCGTGAAAAACTGTTTTTT. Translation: CASGSTGLREKLFF.

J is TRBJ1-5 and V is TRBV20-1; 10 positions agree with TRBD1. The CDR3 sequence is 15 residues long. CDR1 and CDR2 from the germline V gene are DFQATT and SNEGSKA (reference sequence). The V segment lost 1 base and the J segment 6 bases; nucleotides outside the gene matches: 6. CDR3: CSARVGTGDVQPQHF. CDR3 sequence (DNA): TGCAGTGCTAGAGTAGGGACAGGGGACGTTCAGCCCCAGCATTTT.

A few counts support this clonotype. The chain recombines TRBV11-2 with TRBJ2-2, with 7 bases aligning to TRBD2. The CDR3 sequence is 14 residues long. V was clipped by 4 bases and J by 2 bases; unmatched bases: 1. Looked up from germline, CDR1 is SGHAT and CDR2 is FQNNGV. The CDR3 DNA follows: TGTGCCAGCAGCTCTAGCGGTAACACCGGGGAGCTGTTTTTT. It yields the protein CASSSSGNTGELFF.

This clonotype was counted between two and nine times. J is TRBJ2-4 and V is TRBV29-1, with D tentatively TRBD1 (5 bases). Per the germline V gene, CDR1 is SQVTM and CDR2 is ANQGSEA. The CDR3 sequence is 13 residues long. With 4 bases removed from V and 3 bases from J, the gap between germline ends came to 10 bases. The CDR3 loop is CSVVLTDKNIQYF. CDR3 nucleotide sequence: TGCAGCGTTGTGTTGACAGACAAAAACATTCAGTACTTC.

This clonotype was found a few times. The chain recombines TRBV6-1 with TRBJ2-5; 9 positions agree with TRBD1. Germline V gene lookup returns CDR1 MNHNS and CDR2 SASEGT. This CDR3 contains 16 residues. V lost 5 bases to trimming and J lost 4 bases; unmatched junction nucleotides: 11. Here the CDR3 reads CASSPRPTGGRETQYF. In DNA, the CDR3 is TGTGCCAGCAGTCCGAGACCTACAGGGGGCAGAGAGACCCAGTACTTC.

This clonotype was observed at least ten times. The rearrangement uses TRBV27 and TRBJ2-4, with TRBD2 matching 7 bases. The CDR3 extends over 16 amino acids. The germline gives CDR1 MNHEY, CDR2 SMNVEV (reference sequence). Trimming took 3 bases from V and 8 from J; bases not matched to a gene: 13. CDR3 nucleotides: TGTGCCAGCAGTTTGGTGGGAGGGCCAAGTGACCACATTCAGTACTTC. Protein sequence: CASSLVGGPSDHIQYF.

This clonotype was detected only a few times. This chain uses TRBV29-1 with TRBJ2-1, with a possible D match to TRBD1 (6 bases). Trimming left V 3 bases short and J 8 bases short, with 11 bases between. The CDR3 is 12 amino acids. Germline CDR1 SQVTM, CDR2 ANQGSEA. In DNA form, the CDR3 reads TGCAGCGTTGATTCAGGGGTCCATGAGCAGTTCTTC. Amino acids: CSVDSGVHEQFF.

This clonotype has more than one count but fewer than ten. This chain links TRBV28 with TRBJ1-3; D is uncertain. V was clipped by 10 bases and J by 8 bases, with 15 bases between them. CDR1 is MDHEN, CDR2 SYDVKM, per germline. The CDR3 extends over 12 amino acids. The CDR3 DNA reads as TGTGCCACGTACTTGGTCCCGGACACCATATATTTT. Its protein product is CATYLVPDTIYF.

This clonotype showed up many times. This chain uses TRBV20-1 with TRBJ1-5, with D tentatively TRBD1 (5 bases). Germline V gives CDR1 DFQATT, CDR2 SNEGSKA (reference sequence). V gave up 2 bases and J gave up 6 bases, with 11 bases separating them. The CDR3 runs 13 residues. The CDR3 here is CSARPRGFQPQHF. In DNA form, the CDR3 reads TGCAGTGCTAGACCGAGGGGATTTCAGCCCCAGCATTTT.

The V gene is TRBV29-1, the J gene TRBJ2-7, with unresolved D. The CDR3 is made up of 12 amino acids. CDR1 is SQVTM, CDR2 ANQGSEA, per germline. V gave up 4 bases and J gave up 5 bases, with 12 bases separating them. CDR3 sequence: CSVAHSINEQYF. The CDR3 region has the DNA TGCAGCGTTGCTCACAGTATCAACGAGCAGTACTTC.

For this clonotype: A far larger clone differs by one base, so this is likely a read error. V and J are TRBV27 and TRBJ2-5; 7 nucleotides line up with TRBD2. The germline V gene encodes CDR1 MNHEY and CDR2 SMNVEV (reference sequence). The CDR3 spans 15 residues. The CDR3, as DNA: TGTGCCAGCAGCCTGCCGTTGGGAGGGCAAGAGACCCAGCACTTC. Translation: CASSLPLGGQETQHF.

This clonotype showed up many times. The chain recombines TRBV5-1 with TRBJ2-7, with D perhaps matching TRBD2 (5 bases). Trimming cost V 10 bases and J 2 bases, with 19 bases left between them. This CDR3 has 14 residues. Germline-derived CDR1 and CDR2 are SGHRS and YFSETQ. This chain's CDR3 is CAGPRVAGAYEQYF. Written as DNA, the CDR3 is TGCGCCGGCCCGAGGGTGGCAGGTGCCTACGAGCAGTACTTC. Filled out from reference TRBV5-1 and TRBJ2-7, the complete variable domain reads KAGVTQTPRYLIKTRGQQVTLSCSPISGHRSVSWYQQTPGQGLQFLFEYFSETQRNKGNFPGRFSGRQFSNSRSEMNVSTLELGDSALYLCAGPRVAGAYEQYFGPGTRLTVT.